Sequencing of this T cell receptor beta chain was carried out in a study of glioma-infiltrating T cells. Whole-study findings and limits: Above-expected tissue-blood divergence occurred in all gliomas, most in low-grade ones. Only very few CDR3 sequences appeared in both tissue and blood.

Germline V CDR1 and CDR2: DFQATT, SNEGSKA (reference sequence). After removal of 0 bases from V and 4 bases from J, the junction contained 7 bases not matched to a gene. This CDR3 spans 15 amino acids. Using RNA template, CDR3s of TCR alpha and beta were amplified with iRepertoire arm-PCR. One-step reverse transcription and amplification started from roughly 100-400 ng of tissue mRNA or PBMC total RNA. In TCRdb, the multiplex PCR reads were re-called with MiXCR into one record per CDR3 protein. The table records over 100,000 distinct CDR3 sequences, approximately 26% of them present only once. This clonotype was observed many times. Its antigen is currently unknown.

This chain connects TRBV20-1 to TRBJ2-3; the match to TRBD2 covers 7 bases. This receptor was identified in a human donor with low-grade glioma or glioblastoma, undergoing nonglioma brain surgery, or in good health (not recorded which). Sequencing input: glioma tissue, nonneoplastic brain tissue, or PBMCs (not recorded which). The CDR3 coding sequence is TGCAGTGCTAGAGATCATCTGCGGGGGTCAGATACGCAGTATTTT. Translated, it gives CSARDHLRGSDTQYF.